Below are 12 T cell receptor beta chains sequenced from a single sample in a study of human T cells and chemical hapten exposure. MiXCR was run by TCRdb on the RACE reads, yielding one entry per CDR3 protein. Here the sample spans fewer than 60,000 distinct CDR3 sequences, roughly 10% being singletons. The time point was: pre-sensitization, week 0. The treatment was: therapeutic diphenylcyclopropenone sensitization with weekly scalp DPC. The specimen was whole blood, collected in connection with sensitization to the hapten diphenylcyclopropenone (DPC). The receptor source for this set is a woman between 40 and 50 years old with alopecia areata. Some clones in this sample may be carry-over from other donors' samples.

This clonotype was observed at least ten times. The V call is TRBV18, the J call TRBJ2-5; D is unclear. CDR3 length: 14 amino acids. CDR1 is KGHSH and CDR2 is LQKENI in the germline V gene. Trimming shortened V by 0 bases and J by 2 bases, and 7 bases separated the two germline ends. In DNA, the CDR3 is TGTGCCAGCTCACCACCCCAACTGCAAGAGACCCAGTACTTC. Protein sequence: CASSPPQLQETQYF.

The V call is TRBV24-1, the J call TRBJ2-1; D not certain. Germline V CDR1 and CDR2: KGHDR, SFDVKD. The CDR3 length is 13 residues. The germline V and J ends were trimmed by 0 bases and 7 bases, with 6 bases remaining between them. The CDR3 reads CATSDLFHNEQFF. The CDR3 DNA sequence: TGTGCCACCAGTGATTTGTTTCATAATGAGCAGTTCTTC.

The chain joins TRBV15 to TRBJ2-1; TRBD1 matches at 8 bases. The junction had 1 base not matched to a gene; V was cut back by 4 bases and J by 2 bases. This CDR3 spans 14 amino acids. Looked up from germline, CDR1 is LNHNV and CDR2 is YYDKDF (reference sequence). CDR3 amino acids: CATSKDRAYNEQFF. CDR3 bases: TGTGCCACCAGCAAGGACAGGGCCTACAATGAGCAGTTCTTC.

This clonotype turned up a few times. V and J are TRBV12-5 and TRBJ2-7; perhaps TRBD1 as D (6 bases). V lost 6 bases and J 2 bases, leaving 14 bases between the germline ends. The germline CDR1 and CDR2 sequences are LGHNT and FRNRAP. The CDR3 spans 14 residues. CDR3 amino acids: CASGRDTGPYEQYF. CDR3 DNA sequence: TGTGCTAGTGGCCGGGACACAGGACCCTACGAGCAGTACTTC.

This clonotype was seen more than once but under ten times. The genes are TRBV20-1 and TRBJ2-7, with a possible D match to TRBD1 (6 bases). Germline lookup yields CDR1 DFQATT and CDR2 SNEGSKA (reference sequence). The CDR3 loop spans 12 amino acids. Trimming shortened V by 4 bases and J by 3 bases, and 10 bases separated the two germline ends. CDR3 sequence (DNA): TGCAGTGCTAAACCGGACAGCTACGAGCAGTACTTC. Amino acid sequence: CSAKPDSYEQYF.

The genes are TRBV18 and TRBJ1-4; D gene unclear. In germline, CDR1 is KGHSH, CDR2 LQKENI. CDR3 size: 17 residues. Trimming took 3 bases from V and 2 from J, leaving 16 bases between them. The CDR3 loop is CASSPGTDRGTNEKLFF. The CDR3 DNA sequence: TGTGCCAGCTCACCGGGTACGGACCGAGGGACTAATGAAAAACTGTTTTTT.

This clonotype was seen repeatedly, ten times or more. The genes are TRBV28 and TRBJ1-1; maybe TRBD1 (6 bases). In germline, CDR1 is MDHEN, CDR2 SYDVKM. The CDR3 runs 15 residues. Trimming removed 3 bases from V and 0 bases from J, with 11 bases in between. The CDR3 reads CASSLGAGMNTEAFF. The CDR3 DNA follows: TGTGCCAGCAGTTTGGGGGCGGGGATGAACACTGAAGCTTTCTTT.

This clonotype was seen at least ten times. V is TRBV12-3 or TRBV12-4 and J is TRBJ2-7; D perhaps matches TRBD2 (6 bases). Trimming left V 6 bases short and J 6 bases short, with 9 bases between. This CDR3 has 11 amino acids. CDR3 residues: CASSRRAEQYF. The CDR3 nucleotides read TGTGCCAGCAGCCGGAGGGCCGAGCAGTACTTC.

This clonotype was detected ten times or more. The rearrangement joins TRBV30 to TRBJ1-6; 9 positions match TRBD1. The CDR3 consists of 13 residues. The V gene end was trimmed by 7 bases and the J gene end by 7 bases; junction bases not matched to a gene: 5. Germline CDR1 GTSNPN, CDR2 SVGIG (reference sequence). The CDR3 protein is CALEGQGNSPLHF. The CDR3 region has the DNA TGTGCCTTGGAGGGACAGGGCAATTCACCCCTCCACTTT.

This clonotype has a count of ten or more. CDR3 nucleotide sequence: TGTGCCAGCAGACCGCCTCGGGACCGCCGGGCCACTGAAGCTTTCTTT. Its protein product is CASRPPRDRRATEAFF. The rearrangement links TRBV6-5 to TRBJ1-1; weak D call: TRBD1 (5 bases). The germline V gene has CDR1 MNHEY and CDR2 SVGAGI. The ends were cut back, 6 bases at V and 4 bases at J, with 21 bases in the middle. This CDR3 contains 16 residues.

This chain links TRBV6-4 with TRBJ2-3, with 12 bases aligning to TRBD2. Trimming removed 6 bases from V and 1 base from J; junction bases left unmatched: 2. CDR1 and CDR2 (germline): MRHNA, SNTAGT. The CDR3 is 15 amino acids. The CDR3: CASSWTSGGTDTQYF. CDR3 coding DNA: TGTGCCAGCAGCTGGACTAGCGGGGGCACAGATACGCAGTATTTT.

V gene TRBV6-5 combines with J gene TRBJ1-6; 7 bases map to TRBD1. The CDR3 loop spans 16 amino acids. V dropped 2 bases and J dropped 6; count of bases not matched to a gene: 7. Germline CDR1 is MNHEY and CDR2 is SVGAGI. In nucleotides, the CDR3 is TGTGCCAGCAGTTACGACAGGGCGCAACTTAATTCACCCCTCCACTTT. It translates to CASSYDRAQLNSPLHF.